The sequence of this T cell receptor beta chain was determined in a study of CD8 T cells in ankylosing spondylitis. Looked up from germline, CDR1 is LNHNV and CDR2 is YYDKDF (reference sequence). The J segment lost 5 bases and the V segment lost 3 bases, leaving 12 bases of the junction unmatched. The CDR3 is made up of 17 amino acids. This clonotype was seen more than once but under ten times. Quantitative 5'-RACE was performed with molecular barcodes, and it yielded the TCR beta libraries. TCRdb reanalysed the 5' RACE reads using MiXCR and keeps one entry per CDR3 protein. The top ten hold approximately 3.7% of the sample, which has about 310,000 distinct CDR3 sequences, about a fifth seen once.

The rearrangement uses TRBV15 and TRBJ2-3, with 9 bases matching TRBD2. Sequenced material: blood, either unsorted or a sorted T cell fraction (not recorded which). This TCR came from a female donor with ankylosing spondylitis or in good health (not recorded which). CDR3 sequence (DNA): TGTGCCACCAGCAGTATGGCGAGCGGGAGGACGGGAGATACGCAGTATTTT. This encodes CATSSMASGRTGDTQYF.